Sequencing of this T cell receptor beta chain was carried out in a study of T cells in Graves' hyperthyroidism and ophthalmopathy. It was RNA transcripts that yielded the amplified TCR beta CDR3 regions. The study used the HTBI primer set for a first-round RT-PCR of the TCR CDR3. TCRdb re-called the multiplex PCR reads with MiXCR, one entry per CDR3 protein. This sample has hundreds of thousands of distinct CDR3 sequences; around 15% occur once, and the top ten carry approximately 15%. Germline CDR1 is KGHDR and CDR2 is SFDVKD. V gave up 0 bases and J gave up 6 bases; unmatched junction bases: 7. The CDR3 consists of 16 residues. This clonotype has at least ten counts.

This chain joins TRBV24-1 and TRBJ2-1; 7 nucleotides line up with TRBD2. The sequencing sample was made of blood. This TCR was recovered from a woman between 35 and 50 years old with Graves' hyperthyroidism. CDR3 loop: CATSDLFLAGGNEQFF. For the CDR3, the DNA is TGTGCCACCAGTGATTTGTTCTTAGCGGGCGGCAATGAGCAGTTCTTC.